Following are 11 T cell receptor beta chains from one sample sequenced in a study of control samples from healthy donors and cancer patients. Clones were read by immunoSEQ multiplex PCR, and TCRdb kept only the in-frame ones, dropping some. The table has about 130,000 clones, about 90% seen once. Material for sequencing was blood. The source of these receptors is a man younger than 35 in good health.

The gene calls are TRBV19 and TRBJ1-1; possible D gene TRBD1, 5 bases. Per germline, CDR1 LNHDA and CDR2 SQIVND (reference sequence). The germline V and J ends were trimmed by 10 bases and 4 bases, with 19 bases remaining between them. This CDR3 has 14 amino acids. This CDR3 reads CATRGGGRITEAFF. Written as DNA, the CDR3 is TGTGCCACCCGCGGGGGGGGGAGGATCACTGAAGCTTTCTTT. The variable domain in full, completed from reference TRBV19 and TRBJ1-1, reads DGGITQSPKYLFRKEGQNVTLSCEQNLNHDAMYWYRQDPGQGLRLIYYSQIVNDFQKGDIAEGYSVSREKKESFPLTVTSAQKNPTAFYLCATRGGGRITEAFFGQGTRLTVV.

V gene TRBV18 combines with J gene TRBJ2-5, with 11 bases lining up with TRBD1. Germline V gene lookup returns CDR1 KGHSH and CDR2 LQKENI. Trimming took 5 bases from V and 7 from J; bases not matched to a gene: 9. The CDR3 covers 15 residues. The CDR3 DNA is TGTGCCAGCTCATCCTCCGGGACAGGGGGTACGACCCAGTACTTC. This gives the protein CASSSSGTGGTTQYF.

This clone was seen more than once but under ten times. The CDR3 region has the DNA TGTGCCAGCAGTCTCCAGGGGTTTTTCGACGGCTACACCTTC. Translated, it gives CASSLQGFFDGYTF. The chain employs TRBV2 and TRBJ1-2; a weak D match, TRBD1 (6 bases). There are 14 residues in the CDR3. Per germline, CDR1 SNHLY and CDR2 FYNNEI. V was cut by 5 bases and J by 8 bases, with 18 bases left in between.

This clone was counted between two and nine times. The gene calls are TRBV20-1 and TRBJ1-1; D is uncertain. This CDR3 contains 11 residues. Germline values: CDR1 DFQATT, CDR2 SNEGSKA (reference sequence). Trimming pared 7 bases from V and 4 bases from J, leaving 10 bases between. The CDR3 spells CSVPFSTEAFF. The CDR3 region has the DNA TGCAGTGTACCTTTTAGCACTGAAGCTTTCTTT.

The CDR3 spells CSVESQGNEKLFF. The CDR3 DNA reads as TGCAGCGTTGAATCGCAAGGGAACGAAAAACTGTTTTTT. The chain carries TRBV29-1 and TRBJ1-4; unclear D gene. Germline loops: CDR1 SQVTM, CDR2 ANQGSEA. V lost 2 bases, J lost 8 bases, and 12 bases lay in between. The CDR3 contains 13 residues.

CDR3 DNA: TGCAGTGCTAGTACGGATACGCAGTATTTT. Amino acid sequence: CSASTDTQYF. The J gene is TRBJ2-3, the V gene TRBV20-1; D gene unclear. Germline V gene lookup returns CDR1 DFQATT and CDR2 SNEGSKA (reference sequence). Trimming removed 3 bases from V and 6 bases from J, with 4 bases in between. The CDR3 covers 10 residues.

The V gene is TRBV5-1, the J gene TRBJ2-5, with 9 bases fitting TRBD1. Germline CDR1 SGHRS, CDR2 YFSETQ. The CDR3 loop spans 15 amino acids. V trimming: 0 bases; J trimming: 4 bases; junction bases outside the gene matches: 4. The DNA for the CDR3 is TGCGCCAGCAGCTTGGCCGGGGACAGGGCAGAGACCCAGTACTTC. Translating gives CASSLAGDRAETQYF.

The chain joins TRBV2 to TRBJ1-1, with 10 bases that match TRBD1. CDR1 and CDR2 (germline): SNHLY, FYNNEI. V lost 5 bases to trimming and J lost 4 bases; unmatched junction nucleotides: 7. The CDR3 consists of 15 residues. CDR3 bases: TGTGCCAGCAGTCCGGGACAGGGGCTATCCACTGAAGCTTTCTTT. Translation gives CASSPGQGLSTEAFF.

The chain uses TRBV11-3 and TRBJ2-1; D remains ambiguous. In germline, CDR1 is SGHNT, CDR2 YENEEA. The CDR3 contains 14 residues. V was pared by 5 bases and J by 2 bases, with 10 bases between. CDR3 DNA: TGTGCCAGCAGCCCCCAGGATACCTACAATGAGCAGTTCTTC. It is translated as CASSPQDTYNEQFF. Filled out from reference TRBV11-3 and TRBJ2-1, the complete variable domain reads EAGVVQSPRYKIIEKKQPVAFWCNPISGHNTLYWYLQNLGQGPELLIRYENEEAVDDSQLPKDRFSAERLKGVDSTLKIQPAELGDSAVYLCASSPQDTYNEQFFGPGTRLTVL.

The CDR3 here is CASSFTAGVAYF. The CDR3 DNA is TGTGCCAGCAGCTTTACGGCGGGAGTAGCGTACTTC. The rearrangement joins TRBV7-9 to TRBJ2-7; 7 bases fit TRBD2. V lost 3 bases and J lost 12; bases outside the gene matches: 8. This CDR3 region has 12 residues. Germline V gene data show CDR1 as SEHNR and CDR2 as FQNEAQ (reference sequence).

This clone was counted a few times. This chain links TRBV3-1 (or the pseudogene TRBV3-2) with TRBJ1-1; the D is unclear. CDR1 and CDR2 (germline): LGHDT, YNNKEL (reference sequence). V was clipped by 4 bases and J by 5 bases, with 17 bases between them. CDR3 length: 15 residues. CDR3 DNA: TGTGCCAGCAGCCGATTTGGGGTTACGGGGACTGAAGCTTTCTTT. Translation gives CASSRFGVTGTEAFF.